This TCR beta chain came from a study of a mutant IDH1 vaccine in newly diagnosed glioma. On the study more broadly: Vaccines began 4-6 weeks after radiotherapy alone, or with temozolomide cycles. Sex distribution of treated patients was roughly 62% male and around 38% female; mean age was around 40 years. Earlier therapy was either radiotherapy, temozolomide, or both, and most got both. Overall study results and limits: Alterations occurring in top peripheral T cell clonotypes seemed unrelated to pseudoprogression.

Documented time point: week 35, safety follow-up. All doses held 300 ug of mutant IDH1 20-mer peptide, with topical imiquimod. Produced via immunoSEQ multiplex PCR; TCRdb's table is partial and in-frame only. The table includes some 48,000 clones, 76% detected once. On this clone itself: What it binds is unknown.

CDR1 SEHNR and CDR2 FQNEAQ come from the germline V gene (reference sequence). The germline V and J ends were trimmed by 5 bases and 3 bases, with 14 bases remaining between them. The CDR3 consists of 15 residues. The clonotype originates from a man between 40 and 49 years old with glioma. The chain recombines TRBV7-9 with TRBJ1-3; D gene unclear. Specimen: PBMCs, collected from a glioma patient whose treatment included an IDH1 peptide vaccine. The CDR3 is CASSPKVRIGNTIYF. DNA of the CDR3: TGTGCCAGCAGCCCTAAGGTACGGATTGGAAACACCATATATTTT.